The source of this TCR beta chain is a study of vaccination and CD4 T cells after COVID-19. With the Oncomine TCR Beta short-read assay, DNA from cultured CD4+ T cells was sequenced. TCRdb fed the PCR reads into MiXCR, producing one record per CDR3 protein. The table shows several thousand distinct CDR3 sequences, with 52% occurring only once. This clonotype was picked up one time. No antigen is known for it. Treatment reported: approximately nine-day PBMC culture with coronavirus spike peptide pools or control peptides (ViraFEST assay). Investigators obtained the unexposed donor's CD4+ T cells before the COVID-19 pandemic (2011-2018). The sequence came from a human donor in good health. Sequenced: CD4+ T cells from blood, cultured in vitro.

The CDR3 sequence: CAWGPGALTDTQYF. As DNA, the CDR3 is TGTGCCTGGGGCCCCGGGGCCCTCACAGATACGCAGTATTTT. The rearrangement joins TRBV30 to TRBJ2-3, with D possibly called TRBD1 or TRBD2 (5 bases each). The germline gives CDR1 GTSNPN, CDR2 SVGIG (reference sequence). Trimming stripped 5 bases from V and 2 bases from J, with 14 bases between. This CDR3 has 14 amino acids.